This T cell receptor (beta chain) is from a study of T cell responses to AZD1222 COVID-19 vaccine (dated by TCRdb to the early 2020s). Turning to the overall study: A total of approximately 230 trial participants underwent TCR sequencing, of whom 200 to 220 received two doses of AZD1222 and roughly 25 received two doses of the MenACWY control vaccine. Enrollment into the trials was organized by age into subgroups of 18-55, 56-69 and 70-plus years, and those subgroups contained 148, 28 and 57 TCR-sequenced participants, respectively. Broader findings and caveats from the paper: The 56-69-year group was small, and its depth increase did not reach significance, likely because of low power. Participants were mostly white British, with more females than males. The authors suggested clonal diversity may have been underestimated. Reportedly, almost half of the unique spike-specific TCRs recognized epitopes lying outside the regions that are mutated in the B.1.351 and B.1.1.7 variants. No day 14 peak-response samples were available, so repertoires were characterized only after the peak T cell response. A significant rise in spike-specific TCR breadth and depth was observed after two AZD1222 doses relative to day 0 and relative to MenACWY recipients. The vaccine-associated CD4 TCRs covered the entire spike protein, and the dominant responses fell in regions 160-218 and 743-854. Conclusions about previously exposed vaccinees are limited because only a handful of AZD1222 recipients were SARS-CoV-2 seropositive at baseline.

The germline V gene gives CDR1 as SGHNT and CDR2 as YENEEA. V sheds 2 bases and J sheds 4 bases, leaving 9 bases between their ends. Taken from cysteine to phenylalanine, the CDR3 has 15 residues. The CDR3 DNA has 45 bases and is translated from base 1. The intended sense of this specimen's time point label: about 28 days (+/-7) after the second vaccine dose. Because spike-specific TCR depth and breadth did not differ between the two schedules, AZD1222 recipients who got a second dose at roughly 4 weeks were pooled with those who got a second dose at roughly 12 weeks. Vaccinee samples came from UK trials COV001 and COV002, including a single-blind randomized controlled phase 2/3 trial of AZD1222 (ChAdOx1 nCoV-19) in healthy adults. Trial participant PBMC samples were collected at day 0 and day 28 after the second dose for TCRbeta chain sequencing. The CDR3 regions of human TCRbeta chains were analyzed by immunosequencing. Regarding the original processing steps: TCRs in the repertoires were compared against a reference library of SARS-CoV-2-specific TCRs that had been generated with the MIRA antigen-specificity platform. Breadth meant the fraction of unique TCRs that were SARS-CoV-2-associated, whereas depth meant the fraction of total T cells that were SARS-CoV-2-associated. Using the MIRA data, every spike-specific TCR was mapped to the spike region that the TCR reacted to and assigned to either a CD4 or a CD8 class. Log10-transformed breadth and depth values were compared by one-way ANOVA with Sidak's multiple comparisons tests. TCRdb retrieved this table from immuneACCESS and kept in-frame rearrangements only. Not all clones are present; in checked studies, unresolved V genes account for under half, and no reason is known for the remainder. The V and J calls and clone size are taken from that table; D and trimming were inferred from the DNA. The sample has around 89,000 clones on record, around 89% of them singletons. Roughly 5% of the sample comes from the top ten.

About this clone: Its cognate antigen has yet to be identified. Base qualities are missing; no much larger clone stands one base away.

Sequenced here: peripheral blood, sampled 28 days after the second AZD1222 dose. The source of this sequence is an adult who received the AZD1222 COVID-19 vaccine. The chain links TRBV11-3 with TRBJ1-6; the D gene assignment is ambiguous. Here the CDR3 is given as CASSLKRGYNSPLHF. At the DNA level, the sequence is TGTGCCAGCAGCTTAAAGCGAGGGTATAATTCACCCCTCCACTTT.